The source of this T cell receptor beta chain is a study of low-dose radiotherapy and immunotherapy resistance in tumors. Time point specified: after trial treatment. Sample treatment: LDRT plus nivolumab, ipilimumab, low-dose cyclophosphamide and aspirin (RACIN trial). In the RACIN dose-escalation trial, donors got nivolumab plus ipilimumab with aspirin, cyclophosphamide and radiotherapy. Primers targeting TRAV and TRBV primed first-strand cDNA, covering alpha and beta chains. PCR amplification of the TCRs was performed with Phusion for approximately 20 PCR cycles, and it relied on a constant-region primer together with a V-primer adapter. Using its own MiXCR run on the reads, TCRdb lists one record per CDR3 protein. The sample has under 75,000 distinct CDR3 sequences, 20% to 25% seen once. This clonotype has ten or more counts. Germline V gives CDR1 LGHDT, CDR2 YNNKEL (reference sequence). Trimming took off 2 bases at V and 0 bases at J, with 8 bases between the two ends. The CDR3 is made up of 15 amino acids.

This TCR came from a male donor with prostate cancer. The chain links TRBV3-1 to TRBJ2-4; D gene ambiguous. Source: PBMCs, taken after low-dose radiotherapy plus immunotherapy. The CDR3 reads CASSQKSIAKNIQYF. CDR3 bases: TGTGCCAGCAGCCAAAAGTCAATAGCCAAAAACATTCAGTACTTC.